The sequence of this T cell receptor (beta chain) was determined in a study of beta chain features in type 1 diabetes. Study-wide background: Sorted cell examination encompassed roughly 98,000,000 cells across all samples.

Regarding the study as a whole: HLA influence on TCRB rearrangement stayed unresolved here. Shorter templates might be favored by PCR, equally in patients and controls.

CDR1 and CDR2 from the germline V gene are SGHTA and FQGNSA. The CDR3 runs 11 residues. Between the trimmed V and J ends, which lost 5 bases and 6 bases, there was a span of 5 bases. Expressed TCRB transcripts were sequenced because the entire RNA isolate underwent reverse transcription. Sequenced by immunoSEQ multiplex PCR; TCRdb stores in-frame clones only, minus some. The sample shows 970,000 or so clones, about a sixth of them seen only once. Remarks on this clone: Its target is not known. Other DNA sequences in this specimen translate into the identical CDR3.

The TCR sequence derives from a woman aged 18-29 years in good health. This chain links TRBV7-2 with TRBJ2-1; D is ambiguous. The sequenced material came from naive CD4+ T cells from blood. In DNA, the CDR3 is TGTGCCAGCAGCCTAGGCAATGAGCAGTTCTTC. It is translated as CASSLGNEQFF.